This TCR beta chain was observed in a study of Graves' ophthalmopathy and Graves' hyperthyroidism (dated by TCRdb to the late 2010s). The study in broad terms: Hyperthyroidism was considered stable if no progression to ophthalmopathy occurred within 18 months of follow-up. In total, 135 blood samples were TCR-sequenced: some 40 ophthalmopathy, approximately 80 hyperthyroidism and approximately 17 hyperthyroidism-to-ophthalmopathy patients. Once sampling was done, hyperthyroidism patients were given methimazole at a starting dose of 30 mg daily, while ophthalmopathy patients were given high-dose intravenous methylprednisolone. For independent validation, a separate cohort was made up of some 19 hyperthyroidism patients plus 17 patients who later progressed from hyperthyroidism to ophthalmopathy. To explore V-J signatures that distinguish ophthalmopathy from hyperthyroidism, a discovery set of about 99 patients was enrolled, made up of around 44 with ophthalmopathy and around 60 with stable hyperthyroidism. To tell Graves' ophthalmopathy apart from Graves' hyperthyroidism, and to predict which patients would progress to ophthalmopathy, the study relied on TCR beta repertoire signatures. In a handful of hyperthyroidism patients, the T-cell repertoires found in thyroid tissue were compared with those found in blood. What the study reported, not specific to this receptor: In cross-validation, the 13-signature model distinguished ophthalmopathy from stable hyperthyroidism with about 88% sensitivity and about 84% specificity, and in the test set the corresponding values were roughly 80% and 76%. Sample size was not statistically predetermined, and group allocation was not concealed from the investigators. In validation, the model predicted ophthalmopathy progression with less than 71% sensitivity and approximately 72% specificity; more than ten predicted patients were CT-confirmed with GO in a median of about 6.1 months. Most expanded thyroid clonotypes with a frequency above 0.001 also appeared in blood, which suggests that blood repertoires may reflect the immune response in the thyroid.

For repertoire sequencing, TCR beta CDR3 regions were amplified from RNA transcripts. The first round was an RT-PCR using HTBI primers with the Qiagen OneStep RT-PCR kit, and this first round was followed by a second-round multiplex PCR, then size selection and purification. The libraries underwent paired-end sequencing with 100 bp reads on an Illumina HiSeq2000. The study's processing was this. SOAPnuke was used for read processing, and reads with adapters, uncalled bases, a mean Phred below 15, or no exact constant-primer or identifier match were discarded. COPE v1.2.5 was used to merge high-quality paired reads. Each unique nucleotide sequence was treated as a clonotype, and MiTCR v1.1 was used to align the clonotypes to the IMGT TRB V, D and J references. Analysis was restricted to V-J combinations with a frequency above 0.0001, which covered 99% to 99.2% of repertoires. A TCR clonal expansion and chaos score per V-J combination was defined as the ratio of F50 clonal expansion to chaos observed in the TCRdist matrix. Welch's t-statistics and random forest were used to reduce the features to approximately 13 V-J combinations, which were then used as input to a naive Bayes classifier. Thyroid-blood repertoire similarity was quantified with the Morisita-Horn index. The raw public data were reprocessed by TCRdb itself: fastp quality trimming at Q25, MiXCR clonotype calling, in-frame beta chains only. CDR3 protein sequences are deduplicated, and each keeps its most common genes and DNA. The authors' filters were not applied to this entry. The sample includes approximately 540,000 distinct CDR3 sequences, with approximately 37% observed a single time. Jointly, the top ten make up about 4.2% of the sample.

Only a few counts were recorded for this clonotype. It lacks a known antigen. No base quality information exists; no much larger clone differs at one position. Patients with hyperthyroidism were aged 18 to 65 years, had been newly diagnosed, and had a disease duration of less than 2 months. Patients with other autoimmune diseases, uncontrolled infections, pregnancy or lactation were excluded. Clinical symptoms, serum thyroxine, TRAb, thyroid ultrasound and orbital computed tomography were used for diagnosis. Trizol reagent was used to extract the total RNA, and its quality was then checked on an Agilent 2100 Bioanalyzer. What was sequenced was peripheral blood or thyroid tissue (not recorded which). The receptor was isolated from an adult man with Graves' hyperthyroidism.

The CDR3 here reads CSVSGRDRGRFQETQYF. The DNA sequence is as follows: TGCAGCGTTTCTGGCCGGGACAGGGGGCGTTTTCAAGAGACCCAGTACTTC. This chain joins TRBV29-1 to TRBJ2-5; TRBD1 fits 12 bases in the junction. Inclusive of the bounding cysteine and phenylalanine, the CDR3 is 17 residues long. The sequence is cut down to CDR3 DNA, 51 bases in frame from base 1. The junction shows trimming of 5 bases on V and 2 bases on J, and the gene matches do not reach 12 bases of it. The germline V gene supplies CDR1 SQVTM and CDR2 ANQGSEA.